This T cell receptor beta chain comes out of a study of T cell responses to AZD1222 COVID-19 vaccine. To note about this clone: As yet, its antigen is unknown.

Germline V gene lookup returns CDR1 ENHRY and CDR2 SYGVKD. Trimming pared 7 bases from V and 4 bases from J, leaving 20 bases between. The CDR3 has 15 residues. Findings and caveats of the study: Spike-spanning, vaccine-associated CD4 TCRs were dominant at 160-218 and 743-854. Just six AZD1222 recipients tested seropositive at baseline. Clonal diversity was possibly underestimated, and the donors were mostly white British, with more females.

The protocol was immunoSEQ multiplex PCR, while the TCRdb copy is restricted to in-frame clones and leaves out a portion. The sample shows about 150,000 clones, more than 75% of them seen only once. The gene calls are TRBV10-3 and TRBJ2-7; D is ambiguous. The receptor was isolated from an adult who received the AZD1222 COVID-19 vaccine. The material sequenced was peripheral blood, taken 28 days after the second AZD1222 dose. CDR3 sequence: CAITDHAKGLYEQYF. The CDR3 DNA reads TGTGCCATCACTGACCACGCCAAGGGTCTGTACGAGCAGTACTTC.